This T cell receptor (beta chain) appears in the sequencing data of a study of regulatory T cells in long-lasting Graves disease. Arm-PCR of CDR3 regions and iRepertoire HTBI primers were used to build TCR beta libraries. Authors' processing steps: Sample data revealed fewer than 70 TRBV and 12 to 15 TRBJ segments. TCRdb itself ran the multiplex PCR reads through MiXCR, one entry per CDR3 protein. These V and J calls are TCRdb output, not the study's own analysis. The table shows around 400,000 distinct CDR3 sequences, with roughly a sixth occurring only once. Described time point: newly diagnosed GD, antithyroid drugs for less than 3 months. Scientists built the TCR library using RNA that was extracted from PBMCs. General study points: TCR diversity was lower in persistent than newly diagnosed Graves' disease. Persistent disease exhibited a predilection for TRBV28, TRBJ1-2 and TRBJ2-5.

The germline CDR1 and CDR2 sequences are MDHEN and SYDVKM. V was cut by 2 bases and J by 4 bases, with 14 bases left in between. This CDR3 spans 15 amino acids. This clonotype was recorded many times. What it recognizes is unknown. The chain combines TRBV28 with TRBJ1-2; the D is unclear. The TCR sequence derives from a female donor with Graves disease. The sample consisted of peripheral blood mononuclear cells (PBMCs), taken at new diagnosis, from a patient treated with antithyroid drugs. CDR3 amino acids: CASSLRFQVPYGYTF. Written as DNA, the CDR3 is TGTGCCAGCAGTTTAAGGTTCCAGGTACCCTATGGCTACACCTTC.